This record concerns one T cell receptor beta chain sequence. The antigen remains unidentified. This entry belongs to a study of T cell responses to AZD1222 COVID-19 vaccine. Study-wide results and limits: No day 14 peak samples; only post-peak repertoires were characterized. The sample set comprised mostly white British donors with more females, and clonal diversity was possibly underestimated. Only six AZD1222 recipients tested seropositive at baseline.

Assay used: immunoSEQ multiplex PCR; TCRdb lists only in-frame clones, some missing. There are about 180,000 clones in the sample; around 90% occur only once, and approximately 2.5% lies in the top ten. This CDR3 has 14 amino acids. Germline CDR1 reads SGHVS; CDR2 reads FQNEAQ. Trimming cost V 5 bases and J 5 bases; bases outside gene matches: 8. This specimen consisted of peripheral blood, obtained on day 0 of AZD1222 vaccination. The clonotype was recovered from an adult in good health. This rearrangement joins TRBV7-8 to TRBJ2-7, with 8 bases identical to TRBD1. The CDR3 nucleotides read TGTGCCAGCAGCCCCCAGGGGGCGTCCGACGAGCAGTACTTC. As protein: CASSPQGASDEQYF.